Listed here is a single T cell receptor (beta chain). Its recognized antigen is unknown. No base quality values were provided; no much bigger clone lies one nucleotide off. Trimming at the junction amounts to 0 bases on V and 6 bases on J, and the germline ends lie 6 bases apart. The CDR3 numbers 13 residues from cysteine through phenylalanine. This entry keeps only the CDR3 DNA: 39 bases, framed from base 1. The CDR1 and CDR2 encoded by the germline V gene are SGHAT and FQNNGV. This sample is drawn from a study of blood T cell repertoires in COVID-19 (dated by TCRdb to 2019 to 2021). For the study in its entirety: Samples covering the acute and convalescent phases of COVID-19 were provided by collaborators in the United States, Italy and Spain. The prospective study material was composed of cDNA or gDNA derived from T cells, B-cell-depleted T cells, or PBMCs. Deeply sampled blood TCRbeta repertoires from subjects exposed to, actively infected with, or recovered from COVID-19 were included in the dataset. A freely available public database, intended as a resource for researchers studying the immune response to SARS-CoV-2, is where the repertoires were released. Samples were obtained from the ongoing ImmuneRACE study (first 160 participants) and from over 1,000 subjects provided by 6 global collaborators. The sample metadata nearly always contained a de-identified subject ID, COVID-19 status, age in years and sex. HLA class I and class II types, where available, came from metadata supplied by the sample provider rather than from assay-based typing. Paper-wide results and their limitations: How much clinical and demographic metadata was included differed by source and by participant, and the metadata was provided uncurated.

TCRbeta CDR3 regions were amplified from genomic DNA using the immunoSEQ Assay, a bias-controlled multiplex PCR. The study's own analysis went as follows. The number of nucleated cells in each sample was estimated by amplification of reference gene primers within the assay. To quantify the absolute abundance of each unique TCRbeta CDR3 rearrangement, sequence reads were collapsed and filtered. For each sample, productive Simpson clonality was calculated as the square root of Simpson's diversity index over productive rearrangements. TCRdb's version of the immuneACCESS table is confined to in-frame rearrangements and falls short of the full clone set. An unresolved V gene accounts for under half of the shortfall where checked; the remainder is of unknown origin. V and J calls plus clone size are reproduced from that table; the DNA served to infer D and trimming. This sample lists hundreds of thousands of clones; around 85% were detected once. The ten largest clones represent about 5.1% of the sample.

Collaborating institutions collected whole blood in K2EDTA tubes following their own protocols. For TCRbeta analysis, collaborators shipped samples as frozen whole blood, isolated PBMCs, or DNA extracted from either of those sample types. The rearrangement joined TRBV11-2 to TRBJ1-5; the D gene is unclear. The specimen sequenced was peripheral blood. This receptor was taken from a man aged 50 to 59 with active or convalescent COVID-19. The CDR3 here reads CASSLERSQPQHF. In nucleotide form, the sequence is TGTGCCAGCAGCTTAGAGCGAAGTCAGCCCCAGCATTTT.